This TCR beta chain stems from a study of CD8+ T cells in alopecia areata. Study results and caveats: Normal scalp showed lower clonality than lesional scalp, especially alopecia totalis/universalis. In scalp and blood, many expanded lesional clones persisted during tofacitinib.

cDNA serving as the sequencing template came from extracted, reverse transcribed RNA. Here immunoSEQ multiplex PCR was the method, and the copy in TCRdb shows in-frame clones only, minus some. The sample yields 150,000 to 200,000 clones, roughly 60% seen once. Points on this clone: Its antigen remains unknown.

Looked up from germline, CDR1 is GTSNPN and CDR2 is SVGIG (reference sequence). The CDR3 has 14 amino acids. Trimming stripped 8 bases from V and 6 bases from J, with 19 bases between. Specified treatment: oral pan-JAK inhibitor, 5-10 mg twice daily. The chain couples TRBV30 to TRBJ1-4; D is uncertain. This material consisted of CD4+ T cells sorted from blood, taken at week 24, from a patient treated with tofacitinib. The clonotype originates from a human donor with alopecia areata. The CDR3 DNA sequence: TGTGCCAGCGGGCAGACCCCTACGGATGAAAAACTGTTTTTT. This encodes CASGQTPTDEKLFF.